This paragraph reports one T cell receptor (beta chain). TCRdb reprocessed the RT-PCR reads via MiXCR and lists one record per CDR3 protein. The sample has hundreds of thousands of distinct CDR3 sequences; approximately 15% are singletons. The V gene's germline CDR1 is DFQATT and CDR2 SNEGSKA (reference sequence). This CDR3 is built from 14 residues. J gave up 7 bases and V 6 bases, and 11 bases lay outside the gene matches. The sequencing input was memory CD4+ T cells from blood. V is TRBV20-1 and J is TRBJ1-3; 8 bases agree with TRBD1. This receptor was identified in a female donor in good health, serving as a healthy control. The CDR3 DNA sequence: TGCAGTGCGGGATCAGGGGGCGCGAAGAACACCATATATTTT. Translating gives CSAGSGGAKNTIYF.